This T cell receptor (beta chain) emerged from a study of T cell responses to AZD1222 COVID-19 vaccine. Study results and caveats: Breadth and depth of Spike-specific TCRs rose after two AZD1222 doses. Within unmutated variant regions lay the reported targets of nearly half of spike-specific TCRs. Across spike, vaccine-associated CD4 TCRs were found, dominant at 160-218 and 743-854.

With respect to this clone: Its matching antigen is unknown.

Some second doses came at about 4 weeks and others at about 12 weeks; these were pooled. TCRdb's copy holds only in-frame clones and misses some; the assay was immunoSEQ multiplex PCR. The sample consists of 200,000 or so clones, 93% of them appearing once. V lost 6 bases and J 0 bases, leaving 9 bases between the germline ends. The CDR3 consists of 15 residues. CDR1 and CDR2 (germline): MNHEY, SVGAGI. This TCR was sampled from an adult who received the AZD1222 COVID-19 vaccine. Sequenced here: peripheral blood, sampled 28 days after the second AZD1222 dose. This sequence joins TRBV6-5 and TRBJ1-6, with D uncertain. CDR3 loop: CASRTGSSYNSPLHF. The CDR3 nucleotides are TGTGCCAGCAGGACCGGGAGCTCCTATAATTCACCCCTCCACTTT.